Detailed here is one T cell receptor beta chain. Its antigen is not known. The protocol was immunoSEQ multiplex PCR, while the TCRdb copy is restricted to in-frame clones and leaves out a portion. Of hundreds of thousands of clones in the sample, around 96% are singletons; the top ten hold about 0.32%. The V gene lost 7 bases and the J gene lost 9 bases, with 17 bases spanning the gap. The CDR3 sequence is 14 residues long. CDR1 and CDR2 from the germline V gene are SGHTS and YDEGEE. This sample is drawn from a study of shared clonotypes between healthy human individuals. General observations from the study: Large depth notwithstanding, sorted-subset sequencing proved incomplete by rarefaction. Estimated richness was generally greater in naive than memory subsets.

Each sample came from a Caucasian adult donor living in Nashville, Tennessee. The clonotype was recovered from a man aged 30-40 years in good health. Source material: memory CD8+ T cells sorted from blood. Subset of the sample: CD45RO+ cells pooled with CCR7-negative TemRA cells. The chain links TRBV5-8 to TRBJ1-6; TRBD1 is a possible D gene (5 bases). The DNA for the CDR3 is TGTGCCAGCCTGGGGGATGGGGCCCGTTCACCCCTCCACTTT. The encoded protein is CASLGDGARSPLHF.